This T cell receptor beta chain derives from a study of T cells after posttransplantation cyclophosphamide. Study-level points and caveats: Tissue-infiltrating T cells from skin or gut overlapped little with blood T cells.

J lost 4 bases, V lost 4 bases, and 6 bases had no gene match. Germline V CDR1 and CDR2: SGHNT, YYREEE (reference sequence). This CDR3 contains 16 residues. Concerning this clone: Its antigen is as yet unknown.

Data came from immunoSEQ multiplex PCR; TCRdb stores just in-frame clones and leaves some out. The sample lists about 4,100 clones; 65% to 80% were seen once. Cyclophosphamide on days +3 and +4 followed busulfan-fludarabine conditioning and a marrow graft. This receptor was identified in a male patient in his fifties or sixties who received an allogeneic stem cell transplant from an unrelated donor, was CMV-positive, and had acute GVHD only. Some T cells may arise from the graft donor. The chain employs TRBV5-4 and TRBJ2-3, with 13 bases identical to TRBD2. The sequencing here drew on PBMCs, taken around 30 days after a stem cell transplant with posttransplant cyclophosphamide. The CDR3 coding sequence is TGTGCCAGCAGCATACGACTAGCGGGGGGATCAGATACGCAGTATTTT. It specifies CASSIRLAGGSDTQYF.